This TCR beta chain was sequenced during a study of blood T cell repertoires in COVID-19. Germline V CDR1 and CDR2: SGHTA, FQGNSA. The CDR3 covers 15 residues. After removal of 4 bases from V and 8 bases from J, the junction contained 8 bases not matched to a gene. Libraries were prepared by immunoSEQ multiplex PCR; TCRdb keeps only in-frame clonotypes and omits some of them. The sample lists about 110,000 clones, approximately 90% occurring once. This chain joins TRBV7-2 and TRBJ2-1; TRBD2 agrees at 10 bases. The material sequenced was peripheral blood. This TCR was sampled from a woman between 50 and 59 years old with acute or convalescent COVID-19. The CDR3 sequence: CASSSPAGGSHEQFF. The CDR3 coding sequence is TGTGCCAGCAGCTCCCCAGCGGGGGGGTCCCATGAGCAGTTCTTC.